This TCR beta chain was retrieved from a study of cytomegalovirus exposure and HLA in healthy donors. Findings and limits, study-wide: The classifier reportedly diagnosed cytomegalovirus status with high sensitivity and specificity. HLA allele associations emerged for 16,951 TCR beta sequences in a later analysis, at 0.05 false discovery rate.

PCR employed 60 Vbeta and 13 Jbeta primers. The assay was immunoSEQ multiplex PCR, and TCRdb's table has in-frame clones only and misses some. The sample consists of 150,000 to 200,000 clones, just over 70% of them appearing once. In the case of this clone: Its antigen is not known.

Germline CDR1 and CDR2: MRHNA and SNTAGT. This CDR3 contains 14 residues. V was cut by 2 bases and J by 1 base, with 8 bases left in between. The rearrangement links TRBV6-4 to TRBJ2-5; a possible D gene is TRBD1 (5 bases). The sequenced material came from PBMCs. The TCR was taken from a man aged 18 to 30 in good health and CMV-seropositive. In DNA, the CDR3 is TGTGCCAGCAGTGACGACAGCGCCCAAGAGACCCAGTACTTC. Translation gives CASSDDSAQETQYF.